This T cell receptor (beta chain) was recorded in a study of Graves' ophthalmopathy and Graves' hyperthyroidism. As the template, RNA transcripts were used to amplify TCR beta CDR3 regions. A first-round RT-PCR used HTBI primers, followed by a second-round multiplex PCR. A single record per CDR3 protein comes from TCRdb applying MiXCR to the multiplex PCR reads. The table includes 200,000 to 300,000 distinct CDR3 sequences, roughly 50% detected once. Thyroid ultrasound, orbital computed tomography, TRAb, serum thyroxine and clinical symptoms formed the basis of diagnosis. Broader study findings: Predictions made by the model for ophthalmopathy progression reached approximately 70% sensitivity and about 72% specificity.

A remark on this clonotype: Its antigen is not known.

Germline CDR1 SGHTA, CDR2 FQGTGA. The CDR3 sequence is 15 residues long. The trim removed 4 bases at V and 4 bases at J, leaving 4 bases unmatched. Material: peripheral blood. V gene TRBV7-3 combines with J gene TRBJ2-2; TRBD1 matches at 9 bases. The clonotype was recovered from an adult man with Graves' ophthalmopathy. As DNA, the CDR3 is TGTGCCAGCAGCTCACAGGGGGCCTCCACCGGGGAGCTGTTTTTT. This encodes CASSSQGASTGELFF.